This T cell receptor (beta chain) was recovered during a study of cytomegalovirus exposure and HLA in healthy donors. PCR was performed using 60 Vbeta and 13 Jbeta primers. Assay: immunoSEQ multiplex PCR; the TCRdb copy retains only in-frame clones and omits some. The sample gives roughly 100,000 clones, around 64% of which show up once; roughly 3.2% is in the top ten. The CDR3 spans 12 residues. Germline lookup yields CDR1 MNHEY and CDR2 SVGAGI. The ends were cut back, 9 bases at V and 7 bases at J, with 15 bases in the middle. The chain is built from TRBV6-5 and TRBJ1-2; D gene ambiguous. The specimen sequenced was PBMCs. This sequence originates from a man aged 55-75 years in good health and CMV-seronegative. CDR3 bases: TGTGCCAGTGGCGGAACCAAGGTTGGCTACACCTTC. Its translation: CASGGTKVGYTF.